Each of the 13 T cell receptor beta chains below was sequenced from the same sample in a study of blood T cell repertoires in COVID-19. The assay was immunoSEQ multiplex PCR, and TCRdb's table has in-frame clones only and misses some. The sample contains about 110,000 clones, approximately 70% of which appear only once. The sequenced sample consisted of peripheral blood. These receptors were collected from a man at least 80 years old with acute or convalescent COVID-19.

The CDR3 bases are TGTGCCAGCAGTTACCCGGGGAGCGGGGCCAACGTCCTGACTTTC. Its translation: CASSYPGSGANVLTF. The chain uses TRBV6-2 or TRBV6-3 and TRBJ2-6; D might be TRBD2 (5 bases). V lost 2 bases to trimming and J lost 4 bases, with 9 bases between them. Germline lookup yields CDR1 MNHEY and CDR2 SVGEGT. The CDR3 is made up of 15 amino acids.

Only a few counts were recorded for this clone. This chain connects TRBV7-2 to TRBJ2-7; D unclear. The V gene's germline CDR1 is SGHTA and CDR2 FQGNSA. This CDR3 has 14 amino acids. The V and J ends lost 3 bases and 6 bases respectively, with 15 bases between them. This CDR3 is CASSFGYLGAEQYF. The CDR3 DNA reads as TGTGCCAGCAGCTTCGGGTACCTGGGTGCCGAGCAGTACTTC.

The chain combines TRBV29-1 with TRBJ2-5; TRBD2 matches 8 bases. V dropped 5 bases and J dropped 5; count of bases not matched to a gene: 16. Germline CDR1 reads SQVTM; CDR2 reads ANQGSEA. This CDR3 contains 16 residues. The CDR3 loop reads CSVFGIKRELPETQYF. As DNA, the CDR3 is TGCAGCGTTTTTGGGATAAAGCGGGAGCTTCCGGAGACCCAGTACTTC.

Ten or more counts support this clone. The V call is TRBV5-1, the J call TRBJ1-6, with TRBD1 matching 8 bases. The CDR3 contains 14 residues. The V gene end was trimmed by 4 bases and the J gene end by 9 bases; junction bases not matched to a gene: 6. The germline V gene encodes CDR1 SGHRS and CDR2 YFSETQ. CDR3: CASSDGQGSSPLHF. The CDR3 DNA reads as TGCGCCAGCAGCGACGGACAGGGCTCTTCACCCCTCCACTTT.

This sequence joins TRBV7-9 and TRBJ2-7, with 10 bases matching TRBD1. Germline assignment: CDR1 SEHNR and CDR2 FQNEAQ (reference sequence). This CDR3 is built from 14 residues. Trimming removed 5 bases from V and 4 bases from J; junction bases left unmatched: 5. The CDR3 reads CASSVGQGGYEQYF. DNA of the CDR3: TGTGCCAGCAGCGTCGGACAGGGGGGGTACGAGCAGTACTTC.

The chain links TRBV5-1 to TRBJ2-1; unclear D gene. V was cut by 4 bases and J by 10 bases, with 15 bases left in between. Germline V gene sequence: CDR1 SGHRS, CDR2 YFSETQ. The CDR3 is made up of 13 amino acids. This CDR3 is CASSQSTTSEQFF. As DNA, the CDR3 is TGCGCCAGCAGCCAGTCAACAACCTCCGAGCAGTTCTTC.

The gene calls are TRBV3-1 (or the pseudogene TRBV3-2) and TRBJ1-6; 7 bases line up with TRBD1. The V segment lost 2 bases and the J segment 8 bases; nucleotides outside the gene matches: 3. Germline assignment: CDR1 LGHDT and CDR2 YNNKEL (reference sequence). The CDR3 spans 14 residues. CDR3 sequence reads: CASSQIQGDSPLHF. In DNA form, the CDR3 reads TGTGCCAGCAGCCAAATCCAGGGGGATTCACCCCTCCACTTT.

This clone was detected once. The rearrangement uses TRBV19 and TRBJ1-6; TRBD1 is a possible D gene (6 bases). From germline, CDR1 is LNHDA and CDR2 SQIVND (reference sequence). The CDR3 totals 19 residues. V lost 4 bases to trimming and J lost 4 bases, with 23 bases between them. CDR3: CASSTLGDKVRVYNSPLHF. Written as DNA, the CDR3 is TGTGCCAGTAGTACGCTAGGGGACAAAGTAAGGGTATATAATTCACCCCTCCACTTT.

This chain uses TRBV5-8 with TRBJ2-1; a possible D gene is TRBD2 (6 bases). CDR1 and CDR2 from the germline V gene are SGHTS and YDEGEE. The CDR3 sequence is 15 residues long. Trimming left V 3 bases short and J 4 bases short, with 14 bases between. The CDR3 coding sequence is TGTGCCAGCAGCTCGGGACTTGGGAGTTACAATGAGCAGTTCTTC. This gives the protein CASSSGLGSYNEQFF.

V and J are TRBV7-2 and TRBJ2-5; D call uncertain. The V end lost 7 bases, the J end lost 1 base, and 10 bases lay between the germline ends. Germline values: CDR1 SGHTA, CDR2 FQGNSA. CDR3 length: 13 amino acids. The CDR3 loop is CASTLGVQETQYF. CDR3 DNA sequence: TGTGCCAGCACCCTTGGAGTCCAAGAGACCCAGTACTTC.

The rearrangement links TRBV4-2 to TRBJ2-1; D is uncertain. V lost 5 bases and J 9 bases, leaving 20 bases between the germline ends. There are 15 residues in the CDR3. CDR1 and CDR2 from the germline V gene are LGHNA and YNFKEQ. CDR3 sequence: CASSDTRPNTGEQFF. The CDR3 region has the DNA TGTGCCAGCAGCGATACCAGACCGAATACGGGTGAGCAGTTCTTC.

V gene TRBV28 combines with J gene TRBJ2-1; D gene ambiguous. V gave up 1 base and J gave up 1 base, with 8 bases separating them. The CDR3 runs 15 residues. Germline CDR1 MDHEN, CDR2 SYDVKM. Here the CDR3 reads CASSLYTGSYNEQFF. CDR3 coding DNA: TGTGCCAGCAGTTTATACACGGGTTCCTACAATGAGCAGTTCTTC.

The rearrangement joins TRBV6-5 to TRBJ2-2; 8 nucleotides align to TRBD2. Germline CDR1 and CDR2: MNHEY and SVGAGI. With V trimmed by 8 bases and J by 0 bases, 5 bases remained unmatched. CDR3 size: 15 residues. The CDR3 sequence: CASGQLAANTGELFF. Here the CDR3 DNA reads TGTGCCAGCGGACAACTAGCGGCGAACACCGGGGAGCTGTTTTTT.